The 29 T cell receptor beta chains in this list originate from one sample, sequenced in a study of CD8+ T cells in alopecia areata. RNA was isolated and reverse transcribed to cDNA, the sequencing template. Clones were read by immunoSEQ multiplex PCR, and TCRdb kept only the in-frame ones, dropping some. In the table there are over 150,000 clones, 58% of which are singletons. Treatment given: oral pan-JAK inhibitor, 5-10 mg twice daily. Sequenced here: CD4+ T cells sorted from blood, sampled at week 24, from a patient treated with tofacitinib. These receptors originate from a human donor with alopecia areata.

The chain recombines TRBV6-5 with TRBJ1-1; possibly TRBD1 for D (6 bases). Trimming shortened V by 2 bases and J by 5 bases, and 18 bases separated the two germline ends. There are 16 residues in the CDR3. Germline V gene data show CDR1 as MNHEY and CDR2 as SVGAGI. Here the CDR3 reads CASSYREGVRGTEAFF. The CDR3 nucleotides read TGTGCCAGCAGTTACCGTGAGGGGGTCAGAGGAACTGAAGCTTTCTTT.

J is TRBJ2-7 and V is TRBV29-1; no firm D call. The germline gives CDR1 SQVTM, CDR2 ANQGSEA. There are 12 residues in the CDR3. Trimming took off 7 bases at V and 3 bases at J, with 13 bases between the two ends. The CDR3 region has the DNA TGCAGCGGGTACAGCGATCGCTACGAGCAGTACTTC. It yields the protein CSGYSDRYEQYF.

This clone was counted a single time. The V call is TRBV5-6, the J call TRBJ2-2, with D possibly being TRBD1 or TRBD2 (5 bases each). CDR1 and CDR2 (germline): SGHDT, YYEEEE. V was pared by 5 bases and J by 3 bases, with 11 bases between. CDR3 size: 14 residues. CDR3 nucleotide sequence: TGTGCCAGCAGTTTGAGGGGAGACACCGGGGAGCTGTTTTTT. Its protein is CASSLRGDTGELFF.

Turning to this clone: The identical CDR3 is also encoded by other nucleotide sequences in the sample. CDR3: CAWSKGLAGVNEQFF. CDR3 bases: TGTGCCTGGAGTAAGGGACTAGCGGGAGTCAATGAGCAGTTCTTC. This chain uses TRBV30 with TRBJ2-1; the match to TRBD2 covers 14 bases. The CDR3 has 15 residues. J lost 6 bases, V lost 2 bases, and 3 bases had no gene match. The V gene's germline CDR1 is GTSNPN and CDR2 SVGIG (reference sequence).

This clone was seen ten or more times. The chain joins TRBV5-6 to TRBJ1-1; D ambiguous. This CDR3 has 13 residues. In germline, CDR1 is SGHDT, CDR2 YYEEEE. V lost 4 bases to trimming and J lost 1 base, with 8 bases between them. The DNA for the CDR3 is TGTGCCAGCAGCGGAGCACGGAACACTGAAGCTTTCTTT. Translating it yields CASSGARNTEAFF.

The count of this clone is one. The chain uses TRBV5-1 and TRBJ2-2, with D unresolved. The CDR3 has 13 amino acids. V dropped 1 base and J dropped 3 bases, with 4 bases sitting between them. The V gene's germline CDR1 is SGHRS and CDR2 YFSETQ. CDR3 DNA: TGCGCCAGCAGCTTGACGGACACCGGGGAGCTGTTTTTT. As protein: CASSLTDTGELFF.

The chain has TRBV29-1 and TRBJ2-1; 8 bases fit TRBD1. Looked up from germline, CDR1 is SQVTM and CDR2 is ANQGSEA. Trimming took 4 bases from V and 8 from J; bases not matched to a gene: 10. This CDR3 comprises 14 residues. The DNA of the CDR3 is TGCAGCGTTGCTCCTGGACAGGGTAGGGATGAGCAGTTCTTC. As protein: CSVAPGQGRDEQFF.

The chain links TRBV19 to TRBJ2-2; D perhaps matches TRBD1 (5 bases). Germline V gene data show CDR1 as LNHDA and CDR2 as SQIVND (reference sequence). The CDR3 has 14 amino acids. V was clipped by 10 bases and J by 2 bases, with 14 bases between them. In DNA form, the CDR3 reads TGTGCCACTCCCCGTCAGGGTAACACCGGGGAGCTGTTTTTT. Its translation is CATPRQGNTGELFF.

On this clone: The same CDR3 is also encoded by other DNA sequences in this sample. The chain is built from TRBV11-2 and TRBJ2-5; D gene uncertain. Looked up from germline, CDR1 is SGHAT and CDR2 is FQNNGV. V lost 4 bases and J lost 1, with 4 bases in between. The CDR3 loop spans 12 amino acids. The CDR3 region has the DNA TGTGCCAGCAGCTCCTCCCAAGAGACCCAGTACTTC. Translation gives CASSSSQETQYF.

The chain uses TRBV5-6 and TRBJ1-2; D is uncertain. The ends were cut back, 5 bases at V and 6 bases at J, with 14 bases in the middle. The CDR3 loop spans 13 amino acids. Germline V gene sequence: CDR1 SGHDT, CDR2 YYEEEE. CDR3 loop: CASRPDLVDGYTF. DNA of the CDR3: TGTGCCAGCAGACCGGACCTAGTCGATGGCTACACCTTC.

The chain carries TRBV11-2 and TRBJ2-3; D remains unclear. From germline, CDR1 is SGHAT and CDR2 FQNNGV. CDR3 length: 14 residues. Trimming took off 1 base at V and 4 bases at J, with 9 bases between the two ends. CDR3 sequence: CASSLVGPPDTQYF. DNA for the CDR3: TGTGCCAGCAGCTTAGTTGGCCCTCCAGATACGCAGTATTTT.

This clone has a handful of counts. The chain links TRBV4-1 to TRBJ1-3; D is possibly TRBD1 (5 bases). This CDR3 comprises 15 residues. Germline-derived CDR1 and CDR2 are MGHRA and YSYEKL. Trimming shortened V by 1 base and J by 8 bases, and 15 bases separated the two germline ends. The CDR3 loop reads CASSQAGTGSYTIYF. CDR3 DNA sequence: TGCGCCAGCAGCCAAGCCGGGACTGGATCTTACACCATATATTTT.

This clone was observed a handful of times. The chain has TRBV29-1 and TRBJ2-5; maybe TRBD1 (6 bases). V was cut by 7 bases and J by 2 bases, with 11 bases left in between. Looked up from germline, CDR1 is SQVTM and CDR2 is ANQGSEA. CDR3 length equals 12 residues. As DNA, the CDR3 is TGCAGCGCTAGGACAGTGCAAGAGACCCAGTACTTC. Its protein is CSARTVQETQYF.

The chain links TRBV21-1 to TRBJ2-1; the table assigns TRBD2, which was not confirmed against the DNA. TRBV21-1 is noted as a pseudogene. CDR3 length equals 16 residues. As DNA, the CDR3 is TGTGCCAGCAGCAAAAAAACGGAGCAGCCAAGTCGGGAGCAGTTCTTC. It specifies CASSKKTEQPSREQFF.

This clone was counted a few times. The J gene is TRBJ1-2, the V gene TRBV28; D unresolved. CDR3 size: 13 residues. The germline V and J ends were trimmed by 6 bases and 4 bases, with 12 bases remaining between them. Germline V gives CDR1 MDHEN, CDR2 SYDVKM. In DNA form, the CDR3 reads TGTGCCAGCAGCTACGGACGGGTCTATGGCTACACCTTC. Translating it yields CASSYGRVYGYTF.

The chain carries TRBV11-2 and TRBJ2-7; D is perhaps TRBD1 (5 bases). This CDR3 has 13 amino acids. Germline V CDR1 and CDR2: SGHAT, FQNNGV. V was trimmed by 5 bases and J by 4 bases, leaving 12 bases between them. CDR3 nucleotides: TGTGCCAGCAGCATAGGACACATGTACGAGCAGTACTTC. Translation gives CASSIGHMYEQYF.

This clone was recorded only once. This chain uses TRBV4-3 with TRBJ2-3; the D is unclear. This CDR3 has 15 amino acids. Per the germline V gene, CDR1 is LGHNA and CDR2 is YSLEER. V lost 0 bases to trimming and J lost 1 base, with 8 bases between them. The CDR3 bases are TGCGCCAGCAGCCAAGATCGTGCTGGCACAGATACGCAGTATTTT. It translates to CASSQDRAGTDTQYF.

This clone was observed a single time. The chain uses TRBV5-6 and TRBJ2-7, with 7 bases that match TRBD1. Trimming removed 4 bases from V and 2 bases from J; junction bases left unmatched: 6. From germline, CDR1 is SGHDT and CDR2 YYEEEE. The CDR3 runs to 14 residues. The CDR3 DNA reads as TGTGCCAGCAGCACTCCGGGACAGCCCTACGAGCAGTACTTC. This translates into CASSTPGQPYEQYF.

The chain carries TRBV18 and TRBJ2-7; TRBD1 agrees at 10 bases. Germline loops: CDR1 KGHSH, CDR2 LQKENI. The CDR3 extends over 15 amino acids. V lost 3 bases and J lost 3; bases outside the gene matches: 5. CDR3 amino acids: CASSPGQGLHYEQYF. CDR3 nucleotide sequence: TGTGCCAGCTCACCGGGACAGGGGCTACACTACGAGCAGTACTTC.

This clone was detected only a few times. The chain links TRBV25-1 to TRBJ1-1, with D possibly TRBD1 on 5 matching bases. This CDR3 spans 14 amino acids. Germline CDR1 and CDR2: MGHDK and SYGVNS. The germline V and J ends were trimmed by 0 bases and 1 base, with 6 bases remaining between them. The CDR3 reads CASSEYQGNTEAFF. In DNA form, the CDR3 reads TGTGCCAGCAGTGAATACCAGGGGAACACTGAAGCTTTCTTT.

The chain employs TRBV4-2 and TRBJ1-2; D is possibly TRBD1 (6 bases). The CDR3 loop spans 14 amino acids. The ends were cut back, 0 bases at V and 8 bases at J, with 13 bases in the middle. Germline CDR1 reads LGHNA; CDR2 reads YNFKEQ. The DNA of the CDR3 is TGTGCCAGCAGCCAAGATAACAGGGAGGGCGGCTACACCTTC. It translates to CASSQDNREGGYTF.

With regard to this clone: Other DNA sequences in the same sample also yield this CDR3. CDR3 sequence reads: CASSPYNEQFF. The CDR3 bases are TGTGCCAGCAGTCCCTACAATGAGCAGTTCTTC. The chain uses TRBV2 and TRBJ2-1; D not resolved. Germline V gene sequence: CDR1 SNHLY, CDR2 FYNNEI. V gave up 5 bases and J gave up 2 bases, with 1 base separating them. This CDR3 spans 11 amino acids.

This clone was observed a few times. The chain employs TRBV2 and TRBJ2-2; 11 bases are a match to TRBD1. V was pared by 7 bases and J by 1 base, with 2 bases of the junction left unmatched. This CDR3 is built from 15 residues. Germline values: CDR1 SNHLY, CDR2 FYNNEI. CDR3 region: CASKGTGGNTGELFF. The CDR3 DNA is TGTGCCAGCAAAGGGACAGGGGGGAACACCGGGGAGCTGTTTTTT.

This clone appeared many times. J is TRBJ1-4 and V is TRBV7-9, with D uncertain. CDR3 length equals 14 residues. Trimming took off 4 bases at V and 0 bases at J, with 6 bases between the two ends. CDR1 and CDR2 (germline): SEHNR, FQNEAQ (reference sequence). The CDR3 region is CASSYSATNEKLFF. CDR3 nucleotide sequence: TGTGCCAGCAGCTACAGCGCAACTAATGAAAAACTGTTTTTT.

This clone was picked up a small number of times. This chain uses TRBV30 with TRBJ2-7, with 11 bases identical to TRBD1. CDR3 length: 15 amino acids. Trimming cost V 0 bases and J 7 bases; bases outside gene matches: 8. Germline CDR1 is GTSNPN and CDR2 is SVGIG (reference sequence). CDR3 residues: CAWSVTGTGGREQYF. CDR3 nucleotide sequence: TGTGCCTGGAGTGTAACGGGGACAGGGGGTCGTGAGCAGTACTTC.

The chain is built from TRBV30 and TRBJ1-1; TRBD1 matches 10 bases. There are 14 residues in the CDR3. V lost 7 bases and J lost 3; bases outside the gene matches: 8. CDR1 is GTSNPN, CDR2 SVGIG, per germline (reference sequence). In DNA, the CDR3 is TGTGCCTTTGACAGGGGGCGGAGGGACACTGAAGCTTTCTTT. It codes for CAFDRGRRDTEAFF.

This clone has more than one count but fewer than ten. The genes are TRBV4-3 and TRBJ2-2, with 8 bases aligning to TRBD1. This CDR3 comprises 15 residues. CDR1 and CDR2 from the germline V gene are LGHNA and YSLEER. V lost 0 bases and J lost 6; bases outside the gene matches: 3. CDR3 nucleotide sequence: TGCGCCAGCAGCCAAGATCCACAGGGGGCCGGGGAGCTGTTTTTT. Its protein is CASSQDPQGAGELFF.

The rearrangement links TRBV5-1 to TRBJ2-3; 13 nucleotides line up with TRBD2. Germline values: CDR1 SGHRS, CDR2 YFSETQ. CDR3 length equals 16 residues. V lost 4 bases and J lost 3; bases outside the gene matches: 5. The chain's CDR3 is CASSSGLAGETDTQYF. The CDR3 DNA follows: TGCGCCAGCAGCAGTGGACTAGCGGGAGAGACAGATACGCAGTATTTT.

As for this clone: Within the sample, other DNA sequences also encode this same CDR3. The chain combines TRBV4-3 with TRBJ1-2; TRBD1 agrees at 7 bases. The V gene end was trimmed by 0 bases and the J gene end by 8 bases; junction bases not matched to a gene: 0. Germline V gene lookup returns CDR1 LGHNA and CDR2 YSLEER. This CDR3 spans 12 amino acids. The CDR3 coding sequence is TGCGCCAGCAGCCAAGACAGGGGGGGCTACACCTTC. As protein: CASSQDRGGYTF.